The present T cell receptor (beta chain) was sequenced within a study of shared T cell receptors in the human thymus. Trimming removed 2 bases from V and 3 bases from J; junction bases left unmatched: 9. CDR1 is MDHEN, CDR2 SYDVKM, per germline. The CDR3 covers 16 residues. Measured with immunoSEQ multiplex PCR; TCRdb has only the in-frame clones, and not every one. The sample shows hundreds of thousands of clones, roughly 94% of them seen only once. The rearrangement uses TRBV28 and TRBJ2-7; TRBD2 aligns across 8 bases. This clonotype was sampled from a human donor. The sample taken for sequencing was thymocytes. The CDR3: CASSLPQRESCYEQYF. The CDR3 DNA follows: TGTGCCAGCAGTTTACCCCAGCGGGAGAGTTGCTACGAGCAGTACTTC.